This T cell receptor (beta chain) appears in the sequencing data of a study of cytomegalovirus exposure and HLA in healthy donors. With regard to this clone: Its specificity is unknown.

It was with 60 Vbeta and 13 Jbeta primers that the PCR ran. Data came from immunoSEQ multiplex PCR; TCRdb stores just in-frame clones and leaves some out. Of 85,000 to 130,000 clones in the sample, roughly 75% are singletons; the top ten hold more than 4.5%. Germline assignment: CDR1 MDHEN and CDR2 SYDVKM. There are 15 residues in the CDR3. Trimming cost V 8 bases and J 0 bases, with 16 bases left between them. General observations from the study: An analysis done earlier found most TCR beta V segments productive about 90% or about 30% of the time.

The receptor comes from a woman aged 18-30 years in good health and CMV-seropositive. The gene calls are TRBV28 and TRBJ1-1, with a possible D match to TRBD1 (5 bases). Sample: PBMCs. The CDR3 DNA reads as TGTGCCAGCGTCAGCGTCGCAGGGATGAACACTGAAGCTTTCTTT. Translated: CASVSVAGMNTEAFF. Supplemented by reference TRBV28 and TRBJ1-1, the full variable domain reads DVKVTQSSRYLVKRTGEKVFLECVQDMDHENMFWYRQDPGLGLRLIYFSYDVKMKEKGDIPEGYSVSREKKERFSLILESASTNQTSMYLCASVSVAGMNTEAFFGQGTRLTVV.